The 23 T cell receptor beta chains below were found in one sample sequenced in a study of human T cells and chemical hapten exposure. TCRdb redid the calling of the RACE reads with MiXCR, one entry per CDR3 protein. The data show 300,000 to 450,000 distinct CDR3 sequences, with roughly 5% seen just once and under 3% held by the top ten. Time point reported: patch test 1, 2 weeks after DPC sensitization. The treatment is: therapeutic diphenylcyclopropenone sensitization with weekly scalp DPC. The sequencing here drew on whole blood, taken in connection with sensitization to the hapten diphenylcyclopropenone (DPC). The receptors come from a woman between 50 and 59 years old with alopecia areata. Some clones in this sample may be carry-over from other donors' samples.

This clonotype was observed a few times. The chain combines TRBV7-2 with TRBJ2-1; D gene uncertain. Germline-derived CDR1 and CDR2 are SGHTA and FQGNSA. Trimming took 0 bases from V and 0 from J, leaving 6 bases between them. The length of the CDR3 is 15 residues. The CDR3 spells CASSLAGNSYNEQFF. The CDR3 coding sequence is TGTGCCAGCAGCTTAGCGGGGAACTCCTACAATGAGCAGTTCTTC.

This clonotype was detected only a few times. V usage is TRBV7-2 and J usage is TRBJ2-5; no reliable D call. The CDR3 extends over 14 amino acids. The germline V gene encodes CDR1 SGHTA and CDR2 FQGNSA. V was clipped by 1 base and J by 2 bases, with 8 bases between them. The CDR3 sequence is CASSLEGGQETQYF. In DNA form, the CDR3 reads TGTGCCAGCAGCTTAGAAGGTGGGCAAGAGACCCAGTACTTC.

The rearrangement uses TRBV28 and TRBJ2-7, with D uncertain. CDR3 size: 11 residues. V lost 10 bases and J 3 bases, leaving 10 bases between the germline ends. Germline V CDR1 and CDR2: MDHEN, SYDVKM. The CDR3 DNA reads as TGTGCCACCGAGGCCCTCTACGAGCAGTACTTC. Protein sequence: CATEALYEQYF.

This clonotype was detected ten times or more. V and J are TRBV6-2 or TRBV6-3 and TRBJ2-1; 7 nucleotides line up with TRBD2. CDR1 is MNHEY and CDR2 is SVGEGT in the germline V gene. V lost 6 bases, J lost 6 bases, and 17 bases stayed unmatched. This CDR3 has 17 residues. The DNA of the CDR3 is TGTGCCAGCAGCCCTAACTGGGCGGGACTAATCTCCAATGAGCAGTTCTTC. It encodes CASSPNWAGLISNEQFF.

This clonotype was seen more than once but under ten times. The CDR3 region is CAWSRERNTEAFF. The CDR3 region has the DNA TGTGCCTGGAGTAGGGAGAGGAACACTGAAGCTTTCTTT. This rearrangement joins TRBV30 to TRBJ1-1; D is undetermined. Trimming removed 2 bases at V and 1 base at J, with 8 bases between. The length of the CDR3 is 13 residues. CDR1 and CDR2 from the germline V gene are GTSNPN and SVGIG (reference sequence). The entire variable domain, with the rest obtained from reference TRBV30 and TRBJ1-1, is as follows: SQTIHQWPATLVQPVGSPLSLECTVEGTSNPNLYWYRQAAGRGLQLLFYSVGIGQISSEVPQNLSASRPQDRQFILSSKKLLLSDSGFYLCAWSRERNTEAFFGQGTRLTVV.

This clonotype was counted between two and nine times. The CDR3 reads CASSYSRLAGVYNEQFF. The CDR3 DNA reads TGTGCCAGCAGTTACTCGAGGCTAGCGGGAGTTTACAATGAGCAGTTCTTC. This chain joins TRBV6-5 and TRBJ2-1; TRBD2 matches at 10 bases. Germline CDR1 is MNHEY and CDR2 is SVGAGI. J lost 4 bases, V lost 0 bases, and 6 bases had no gene match. This CDR3 has 17 residues.

This clonotype has ten or more counts. The chain couples TRBV12-3 or TRBV12-4 to TRBJ1-1; 8 bases align to TRBD1. Germline trimming cut 0 bases from V and 7 bases from J; bases unmatched to any gene: 10. CDR3 length: 16 amino acids. The CDR3 reads CASSLATGTGGFEAFF. The CDR3 bases are TGTGCCAGCAGTTTAGCTACCGGGACAGGAGGCTTTGAAGCTTTCTTT.

This clonotype was counted a few times. The CDR3 loop is CASSPLEAGGYNEQFF. As DNA, the CDR3 is TGTGCCAGCAGCCCATTGGAGGCGGGAGGGTACAATGAGCAGTTCTTC. The chain recombines TRBV7-7 with TRBJ2-1; TRBD2 agrees at 9 bases. This CDR3 spans 16 amino acids. Trimming removed 5 bases from V and 4 bases from J; junction bases left unmatched: 9. Germline V gene sequence: CDR1 SSHAT, CDR2 FNYEAQ (reference sequence).

This clonotype was seen many times. The chain carries TRBV7-2 and TRBJ1-2; a possible D gene is TRBD1 (5 bases). Germline V gives CDR1 SGHTA, CDR2 FQGNSA. There are 13 residues in the CDR3. The V gene lost 5 bases and the J gene lost 4 bases, with 11 bases spanning the gap. CDR3 bases: TGTGCCAGCAGCCCGGACACTGGCTATGGCTACACCTTC. Translating it yields CASSPDTGYGYTF.

A remark on this clonotype: This could be a read error, since a much larger clone is one nucleotide away. The rearrangement joins TRBV12-3 or TRBV12-4 to TRBJ2-7; the D is unclear. CDR3 length: 14 amino acids. Trimming removed 3 bases from V and 2 bases from J, with 11 bases in between. The CDR3 coding sequence is TGTGCCAGCAGTTTTTTTCTGAAGACCTACGAGCAGTACTTC. Translated, it gives CASSFFLKTYEQYF.

This clonotype showed up many times. The chain joins TRBV20-1 to TRBJ2-3; no firm D call. Trimming shortened V by 1 base and J by 2 bases, and 7 bases separated the two germline ends. Germline-derived CDR1 and CDR2 are DFQATT and SNEGSKA (reference sequence). The CDR3 runs 13 residues. As DNA, the CDR3 is TGCAGTGCTAGAGGCCTTCCCACAGATACGCAGTATTTT. Residues: CSARGLPTDTQYF.

V is TRBV2 and J is TRBJ1-1; TRBD1 agrees at 9 bases. The CDR3 runs 14 residues. V lost 6 bases and J lost 5; bases outside the gene matches: 7. Germline V gene sequence: CDR1 SNHLY, CDR2 FYNNEI. The CDR3 DNA follows: TGTGCCAGCAGCTGGGACAGGGAGGGGACTGAAGCTTTCTTT. This sequence encodes CASSWDREGTEAFF.

This clonotype was seen repeatedly, ten times or more. DNA for the CDR3: TGTGCCAGCAGTCCCCCGGAGGGGCACAATCAGCCCCAGCATTTT. As protein: CASSPPEGHNQPQHF. The genes are TRBV6-2 or TRBV6-3 and TRBJ1-5; TRBD1 is a possible D gene (5 bases). The V end was cut by 5 bases, the J end by 3 bases, with 14 bases between. CDR3 length: 15 amino acids. CDR1 and CDR2 (germline): MNHEY, SVGEGT.

This clonotype was detected many times. The rearrangement joins TRBV29-1 to TRBJ2-7, with TRBD1 matching over 10 bases. CDR1 SQVTM and CDR2 ANQGSEA come from the germline V gene. The ends lost 6 bases at V and 4 bases at J; junction bases unmatched: 6. This CDR3 is 13 amino acids long. CDR3 sequence: CSVRTGGTYEQYF. In DNA, the CDR3 is TGCAGCGTCAGGACAGGGGGAACATACGAGCAGTACTTC.

This clonotype came up many times. J is TRBJ2-3 and V is TRBV20-1; D may be TRBD2 (5 bases). Trimming took off 8 bases at V and 0 bases at J, with 15 bases between the two ends. CDR1 DFQATT and CDR2 SNEGSKA come from the germline V gene (reference sequence). CDR3 length: 14 residues. CDR3 DNA sequence: TGCAGTTGCAGTGAGAGGGCTAGCACAGATACGCAGTATTTT. Translated, it gives CSCSERASTDTQYF.

At least ten counts were recorded for this clonotype. The gene calls are TRBV19 and TRBJ2-3; perhaps TRBD2 as D (6 bases). The ends were cut back, 6 bases at V and 4 bases at J, with 17 bases in the middle. Germline V lookup: CDR1 LNHDA, CDR2 SQIVND (reference sequence). The CDR3 totals 15 residues. This chain's CDR3 is CASRIESGGADTQYF. CDR3 DNA: TGTGCCAGTAGGATTGAATCAGGAGGGGCAGATACGCAGTATTTT.

About this clonotype: A much larger clonotype is one base distant, so this may be a read error. This chain links TRBV5-1 with TRBJ1-1; no clear D. The length of the CDR3 is 14 residues. Per the germline V gene, CDR1 is SGHRS and CDR2 is YFSETQ. CDR3 in amino acids: CASSPLPANTETFF. The DNA for the CDR3 is TGCGCCAGCTCCCCCCTTCCGGCGAACACTGAAACTTTCTTT.

This clonotype was seen ten or more times. The chain couples TRBV25-1 to TRBJ1-1; TRBD1 agrees at 11 bases. Trimming at V came to 4 bases and at J to 4 bases, leaving 5 bases not matched to a gene. CDR3 size: 15 residues. Germline CDR1 and CDR2: MGHDK and SYGVNS. Here the CDR3 DNA reads TGTGCCAGCAGTGCTGCCGGGACAGGGGGCACTGAAGCTTTCTTT. Translating it yields CASSAAGTGGTEAFF.

The sample holds a few counts of this clonotype. The chain carries TRBV5-5 and TRBJ1-2; a possible D gene is TRBD1 (5 bases). V lost 2 bases and J 4 bases, leaving 15 bases between the germline ends. CDR1 is SGHKS and CDR2 is YYEKEE in the germline V gene (reference sequence). This CDR3 has 15 amino acids. The CDR3 region is CASSFGTAPSYGYTF. The CDR3 DNA is TGTGCCAGCAGCTTTGGGACTGCTCCATCCTATGGCTACACCTTC.

Many counts were recorded for this clonotype. The CDR3 loop is CASSQAGGFGTQYF. The CDR3 DNA reads as TGCGCCAGCAGCCAAGCCGGGGGCTTTGGTACGCAGTATTTT. This chain uses TRBV4-3 with TRBJ2-3; D is possibly TRBD1 or TRBD2 (6 bases each). V lost 1 base to trimming and J lost 8 bases, with 13 bases between them. CDR3 length equals 14 residues. The germline V gene has CDR1 LGHNA and CDR2 YSLEER.

This clonotype appeared many times. The rearrangement joins TRBV28 to TRBJ2-3; 9 nucleotides line up with TRBD2. The CDR3 runs 15 residues. The V segment lost 6 bases and the J segment 2 bases; nucleotides outside the gene matches: 6. The V gene's germline CDR1 is MDHEN and CDR2 SYDVKM. CDR3 in amino acids: CASRRSGGITDTQYF. The CDR3 DNA sequence: TGTGCCAGCAGGCGAAGCGGGGGGATCACAGATACGCAGTATTTT. The full variable domain, rest sourced from reference TRBV28 and TRBJ2-3, is DVKVTQSSRYLVKRTGEKVFLECVQDMDHENMFWYRQDPGLGLRLIYFSYDVKMKEKGDIPEGYSVSREKKERFSLILESASTNQTSMYLCASRRSGGITDTQYFGPGTRLTVL.

The chain recombines TRBV14 with TRBJ1-1; D unresolved. The CDR3 contains 13 residues. V was clipped by 1 base and J by 1 base, with 4 bases between them. Germline assignment: CDR1 SGHDN and CDR2 FVKESK. The CDR3 protein is CASSQGWNTEAFF. In nucleotides, the CDR3 is TGTGCCAGCAGCCAAGGGTGGAACACTGAAGCTTTCTTT.

This clonotype was counted a few times. This chain connects TRBV3-1 to TRBJ2-1; D perhaps matches TRBD1 (6 bases). Germline CDR1 reads LGHDT; CDR2 reads YNNKEL (reference sequence). The V gene lost 3 bases and the J gene lost 3 bases, with 12 bases spanning the gap. The CDR3 contains 15 residues. CDR3 protein: CASSQGPGDYNEQFF. The CDR3 DNA reads TGTGCCAGCAGCCAGGGGCCAGGGGACTACAATGAGCAGTTCTTC.